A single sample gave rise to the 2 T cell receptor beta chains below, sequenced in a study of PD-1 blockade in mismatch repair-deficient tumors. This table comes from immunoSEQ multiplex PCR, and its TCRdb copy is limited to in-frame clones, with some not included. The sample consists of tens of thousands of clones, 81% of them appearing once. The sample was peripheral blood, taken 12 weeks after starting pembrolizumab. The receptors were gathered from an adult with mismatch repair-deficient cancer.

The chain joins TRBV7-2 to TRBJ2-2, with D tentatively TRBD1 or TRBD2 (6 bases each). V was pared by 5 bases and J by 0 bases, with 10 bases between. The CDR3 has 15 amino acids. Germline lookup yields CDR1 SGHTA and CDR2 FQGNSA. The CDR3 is CASSRGRTNTGELFF. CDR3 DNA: TGTGCCAGCAGCAGGGGGAGGACGAACACCGGGGAGCTGTTTTTT.

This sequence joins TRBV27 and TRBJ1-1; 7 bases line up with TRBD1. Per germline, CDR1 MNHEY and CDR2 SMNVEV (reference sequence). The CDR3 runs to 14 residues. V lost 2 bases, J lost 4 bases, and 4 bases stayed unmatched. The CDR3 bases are TGTGCCAGCAGTTTAGACAGGGCGGGCACTGAAGCTTTCTTT. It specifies CASSLDRAGTEAFF.